One sample yielded the 9 T cell receptor beta chains listed below, sequenced in a study of graft-versus-host responses after intestinal transplantation (dated by TCRdb to the early 2020s). Receptors were amplified or captured by the immunoSEQ multiplex PCR assay. Drawn from immuneACCESS, this table holds only the in-frame rearrangements with V and J called that TCRdb kept. Clones are partly lost; checked studies trace under half to an unresolved V gene and leave the rest unexplained. This sample has about 25,000 clones in its table, and around 94% of those were observed once. The top ten clonotypes cover roughly 0.5% of the sample. This sample comprised PBMCs, obtained 156 days after intestinal transplant. These receptors originate from a human patient who received an intestinal transplant, so some T cells may come from the graft donor.

V is TRBV6-5 and J is TRBJ1-1, with D uncertain. CDR1 and CDR2 from the germline V gene are MNHEY and SVGAGI. Between the trimmed V and J ends, which lost 2 bases and 3 bases, there was a span of 4 bases. The CDR3 is made up of 12 amino acids. CDR3 DNA sequence: TGTGCCAGCAGTTACGGTGACACTGAAGCTTTCTTT. This codes for CASSYGDTEAFF.

The chain employs TRBV29-1 and TRBJ1-2; TRBD1 might be the D (6 bases). V lost 7 bases to trimming and J lost 6 bases, with 15 bases between them. The germline CDR1 and CDR2 sequences are SQVTM and ANQGSEA. The CDR3 length is 12 residues. DNA for the CDR3: TGCAGCGCCAAGGGGGTAACGGATGGCTACACCTTC. Translated: CSAKGVTDGYTF.

The chain carries TRBV7-8 and TRBJ2-3; D gene uncertain. The CDR3 is 11 residues long. Germline assignment: CDR1 SGHVS and CDR2 FQNEAQ. V was pared by 3 bases and J by 4 bases, with 2 bases between. The CDR3: CASSLADTQYF. The CDR3 bases are TGTGCCAGCAGCTTGGCAGATACGCAGTATTTT.

The rearrangement joins TRBV4-1 to TRBJ2-7, with D possibly TRBD2 on 5 matching bases. This CDR3 spans 14 amino acids. Trimming took off 6 bases at V and 6 bases at J, with 18 bases between the two ends. Germline assignment: CDR1 MGHRA and CDR2 YSYEKL. CDR3 coding DNA: TGCGCCAGCAGTCTGGCGGCCTATGAGGGCGAGCAGTACTTC. It yields the protein CASSLAAYEGEQYF.

This chain connects TRBV7-9 to TRBJ1-1; D is ambiguous. V dropped 6 bases and J dropped 0 bases, with 20 bases sitting between them. Germline V gene data show CDR1 as SEHNR and CDR2 as FQNEAQ (reference sequence). The CDR3 has 17 amino acids. This CDR3 reads CASRRSGTIIMNTEAFF. The CDR3 bases are TGTGCCAGCAGGAGATCAGGTACCATAATCATGAACACTGAAGCTTTCTTT.

This sequence joins TRBV30 and TRBJ2-5; D possibly corresponds to TRBD1 (6 bases). V dropped 1 base and J dropped 5 bases, with 8 bases sitting between them. Germline-derived CDR1 and CDR2 are GTSNPN and SVGIG (reference sequence). The CDR3 runs 12 residues. The CDR3 nucleotides read TGTGCCTGGAGTGACAGGGAGGAGACCCAGTACTTC. It translates to CAWSDREETQYF.

The chain uses TRBV13 and TRBJ1-5; maybe TRBD1 (5 bases). The CDR3 is 16 amino acids. The germline V gene encodes CDR1 PRHDT and CDR2 FYEKMQ (reference sequence). V was cut by 5 bases and J by 7 bases, with 21 bases left in between. CDR3 in DNA: TGTGCCAGCAGCACCCGGAGGGGAGGGGCGGGCCAGCCCCAGCATTTT. Translated, it gives CASSTRRGGAGQPQHF.

The rearrangement uses TRBV28 and TRBJ2-7; TRBD2 agrees at 11 bases. The CDR3 sequence is 18 residues long. The ends lost 1 base at V and 6 bases at J; junction bases unmatched: 14. The germline gives CDR1 MDHEN, CDR2 SYDVKM. The CDR3 DNA is TGTGCCAGCAGTTTATACCCCGGGACTAGCGGCAGGGAGGGCGAGCAGTACTTC. Protein product: CASSLYPGTSGREGEQYF.

A note on this clone: An end of the junction differs from the germline gene, which may be a read error. The genes are TRBV6-5 and TRBJ1-1; no firm D call. CDR1 is MNHEY and CDR2 is SVGAGI in the germline V gene. The CDR3 spans 13 residues. The CDR3 region has the DNA TGTGCCAGCAGTTACTGGGAGCAAGGGATAGCTTCCTTT. This encodes CASSYWEQGIASF.